This TCR beta chain was observed in a study of T cell responses to AZD1222 COVID-19 vaccine. TCRdb keeps only in-frame clones here, not all; method: immunoSEQ multiplex PCR. The table records more than 150,000 clones, 90% of them present only once. In regard to this clone: The antigen is unknown.

Whether given at about 4 or about 12 weeks, second doses were pooled. Germline loops: CDR1 SEHNR, CDR2 FQNEAQ (reference sequence). V was pared by 4 bases and J by 7 bases, with 8 bases of the junction left unmatched. This CDR3 spans 15 amino acids. Study-level points and caveats: Clonal diversity was possibly underestimated, and white British individuals and females predominated among donors.

The chain couples TRBV7-9 to TRBJ2-7; 12 bases match TRBD1. The input for sequencing was peripheral blood, taken 28 days after the second AZD1222 dose. The origin of this receptor is an adult who received the AZD1222 COVID-19 vaccine. CDR3 in amino acids: CASSSGGQGAEEQYF. The CDR3 nucleotides are TGTGCCAGCAGCTCAGGGGGACAGGGGGCGGAGGAGCAGTACTTC.